Included here is one TCR beta chain sequence, with context. Its specificity is unknown. The data stem from a study of vaccination and CD4 T cells after COVID-19. The overall study: Six males and four females constituted the convalescent cohort, two of whom were Hispanic.

Oncomine TCR Beta short-read sequencing was applied to DNA from cultured CD4+ T cells. TCRdb reprocessed the PCR reads with MiXCR, giving one entry per CDR3 protein. The table lists 15,000 or so distinct CDR3 sequences, roughly 50% of them singletons. The V gene's germline CDR1 is SGHAT and CDR2 FQDESV (reference sequence). The length of the CDR3 is 12 residues. Trimming took 5 bases from V and 5 from J, leaving 9 bases between them. As for treatment: roughly nine-day PBMC culture with coronavirus spike peptide pools or control peptides (ViraFEST assay). The specimen comprised CD4+ T cells from blood, cultured in vitro, sampled before SARS-CoV-2 vaccination. This TCR derives from a human donor who had recovered from COVID-19. This chain links TRBV11-1 with TRBJ2-5; no clear D gene. This CDR3 is CASSPVGETQYF. CDR3 bases: TGTGCCAGCAGCCCTGTGGGGGAGACCCAGTACTTC. The full variable domain, rest sourced from reference TRBV11-1 and TRBJ2-5, is EAEVAQSPRYKITEKSQAVAFWCDPISGHATLYWYRQILGQGPELLVQFQDESVVDDSQLPKDRFSAERLKGVDSTLKIQPAELGDSAMYLCASSPVGETQYFGPGTRLLVL.